The entry below gives a single T cell receptor beta chain sequence along with its context. Profiled with immunoSEQ multiplex PCR; TCRdb holds only in-frame clones, not every one. The table includes 43,000 or so clones, about nine tenths detected once. Germline V lookup: CDR1 KGHSH, CDR2 LQKENI. Trimming left V 2 bases short and J 3 bases short, with 11 bases between. This CDR3 is 14 amino acids long. These data come from a study of PD-1 blockade in classical Hodgkin lymphoma. Study information: With a 2-week interval, patients received intravenous nivolumab at 3 mg/kg.

There was relapse after autologous stem cell transplantation in every patient, and there was variation in brentuximab vedotin exposure. The specimen was peripheral blood mononuclear cells (PBMCs), collected at baseline. The rearrangement joins TRBV18 to TRBJ2-7; D is ambiguous. The TCR was taken from a human donor with classical Hodgkin lymphoma. The CDR3, as DNA: TGTGCCAGCTCACCAGGCCGGATGGGCTACGAGCAGTACTTC. This encodes CASSPGRMGYEQYF.